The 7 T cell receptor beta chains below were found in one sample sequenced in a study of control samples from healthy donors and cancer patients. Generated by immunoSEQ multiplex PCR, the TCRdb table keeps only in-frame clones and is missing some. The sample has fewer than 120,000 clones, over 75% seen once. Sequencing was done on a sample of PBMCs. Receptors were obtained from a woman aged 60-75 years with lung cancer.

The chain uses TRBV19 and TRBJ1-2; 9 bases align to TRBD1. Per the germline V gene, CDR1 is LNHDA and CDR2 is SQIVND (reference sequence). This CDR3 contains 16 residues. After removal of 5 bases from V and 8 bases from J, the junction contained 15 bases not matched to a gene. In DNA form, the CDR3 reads TGTGCCAGTAGTGGGCCGGGGACAGGGATTGGTGTAGGCTACACCTTC. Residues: CASSGPGTGIGVGYTF.

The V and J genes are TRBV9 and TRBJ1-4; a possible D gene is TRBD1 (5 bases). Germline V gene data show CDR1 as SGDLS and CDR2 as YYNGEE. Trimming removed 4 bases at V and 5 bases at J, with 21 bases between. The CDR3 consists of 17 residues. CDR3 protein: CASSPSGGTLGNEKLFF. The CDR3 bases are TGTGCCAGCAGCCCCTCGGGGGGGACGTTAGGGAATGAAAAACTGTTTTTT.

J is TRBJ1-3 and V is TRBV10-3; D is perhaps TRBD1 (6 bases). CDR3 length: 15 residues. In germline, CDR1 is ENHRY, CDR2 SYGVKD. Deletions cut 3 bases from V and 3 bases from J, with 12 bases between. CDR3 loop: CAISEQGRGGNTIYF. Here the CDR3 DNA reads TGTGCCATCAGTGAACAGGGAAGAGGTGGAAACACCATATATTTT.

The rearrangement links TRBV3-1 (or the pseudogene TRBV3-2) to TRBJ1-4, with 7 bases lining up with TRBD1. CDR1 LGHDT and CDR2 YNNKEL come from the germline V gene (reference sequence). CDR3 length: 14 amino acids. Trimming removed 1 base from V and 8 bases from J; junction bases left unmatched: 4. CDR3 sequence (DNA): TGTGCCAGCAGCCAAGTACAGGGGAGGGAAAAACTGTTTTTT. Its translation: CASSQVQGREKLFF.

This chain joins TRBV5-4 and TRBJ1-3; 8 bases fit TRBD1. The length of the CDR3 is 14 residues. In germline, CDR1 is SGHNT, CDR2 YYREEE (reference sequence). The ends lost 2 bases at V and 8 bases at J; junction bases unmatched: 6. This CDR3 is CASSLSGGGHTIYF. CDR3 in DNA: TGTGCCAGCAGCTTATCAGGGGGCGGGCACACCATATATTTT. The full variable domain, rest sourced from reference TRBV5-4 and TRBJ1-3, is ETGVTQSPTHLIKTRGQQVTLRCSSQSGHNTVSWYQQALGQGPQFIFQYYREEENGRGNFPPRFSGLQFPNYSSELNVNALELDDSALYLCASSLSGGGHTIYFGEGSWLTVV.

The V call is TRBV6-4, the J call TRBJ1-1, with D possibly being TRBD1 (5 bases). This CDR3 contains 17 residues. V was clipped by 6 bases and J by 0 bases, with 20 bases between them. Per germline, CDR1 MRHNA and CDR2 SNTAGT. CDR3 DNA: TGTGCCAGCAGGGGAGGGCAGGGCGGTAGAGTGAACACTGAAGCTTTCTTT. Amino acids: CASRGGQGGRVNTEAFF.

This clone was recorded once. The CDR3 DNA reads as TGCGCCAGCAGCTTGGTCCAACAGGGACTGTCTGGAAACACCATATATTTT. Its translation is CASSLVQQGLSGNTIYF. The V call is TRBV5-1, the J call TRBJ1-3, with D perhaps matching TRBD1 (6 bases). V was pared by 0 bases and J by 1 base, with 14 bases between. CDR1 and CDR2 (germline): SGHRS, YFSETQ. CDR3 length: 17 amino acids.